The 20 T cell receptor beta chains in this list originate from one sample, sequenced in a study of T cell changes during pregnancy in multiple sclerosis. Clones were sequenced by immunoSEQ multiplex PCR, and TCRdb holds only the in-frame ones, with some missing. The sample lists 90,000 to 120,000 clones; roughly 92% were seen once. This specimen was peripheral blood, taken in the third trimester of pregnancy. Every receptor here comes from a female donor in good health, enrolled as a control in a pregnancy study.

This clone was observed once. The V and J genes are TRBV5-4 and TRBJ1-1, with 12 bases fitting TRBD1. This CDR3 contains 14 residues. V was clipped by 4 bases and J by 5 bases; unmatched bases: 3. Germline V lookup: CDR1 SGHNT, CDR2 YYREEE (reference sequence). The CDR3 region is CASSGDRGPTEAFF. The CDR3 nucleotides read TGTGCCAGCAGCGGGGACAGGGGGCCGACTGAAGCTTTCTTT.

With respect to this clone: Because it lacks the conserved phenylalanine or tryptophan at the end, this CDR3 is likely a read error. V usage is TRBV6-6 and J usage is TRBJ1-2; TRBD1 might be the D (5 bases). There are 14 residues in the CDR3. Germline assignment: CDR1 MNHNY and CDR2 SVGAGI (reference sequence). V was clipped by 0 bases and J by 4 bases, with 9 bases between them. The CDR3 is CASSYSGVIYGYTL. CDR3 DNA sequence: TGTGCCAGCAGTTACTCAGGGGTGATCTATGGCTACACCCTC.

J is TRBJ1-1 and V is TRBV9; possibly TRBD1 for D (6 bases). The CDR3 spans 14 residues. V gave up 4 bases and J gave up 3 bases, with 13 bases separating them. Germline V gene sequence: CDR1 SGDLS, CDR2 YYNGEE. The CDR3 sequence is CASSPEGGDTEAFF. CDR3 sequence (DNA): TGTGCCAGCAGCCCCGAAGGGGGGGACACTGAAGCTTTCTTT.

This chain links TRBV30 with TRBJ1-1; 8 nucleotides agree with TRBD1. The CDR3 consists of 15 residues. J gave up 6 bases and V 0 bases, and 9 bases lay outside the gene matches. CDR1 GTSNPN and CDR2 SVGIG come from the germline V gene (reference sequence). CDR3 in amino acids: CAWSVIQGAPAEAFF. The CDR3, as DNA: TGTGCCTGGAGTGTGATTCAGGGGGCGCCGGCTGAAGCTTTCTTT.

The chain links TRBV7-3 to TRBJ1-1, with D possibly being TRBD1 (5 bases). The CDR3 runs to 13 residues. Trimming removed 1 base at V and 4 bases at J, with 7 bases between. Germline lookup yields CDR1 SGHTA and CDR2 FQGTGA. This CDR3 reads CASSLNGGTEAFF. The CDR3 DNA is TGTGCCAGCAGCTTAAACGGGGGCACTGAAGCTTTCTTT. Variable domain in full (rest from reference TRBV7-3 and TRBJ1-1): GAGVSQTPSNKVTEKGKYVELRCDPISGHTALYWYRQSLGQGPEFLIYFQGTGAADDSGLPNDRFFAVRPEGSVSTLKIQRTERGDSAVYLCASSLNGGTEAFFGQGTRLTVV.

CDR3 bases: TGTGCCAGCTCACCTGACAGTTCTAGCACAGATACGCAGTATTTT. Translating gives CASSPDSSSTDTQYF. The chain combines TRBV18 with TRBJ2-3, with a possible D match to TRBD1 (5 bases). Deletions cut 3 bases from V and 0 bases from J, with 10 bases between. CDR1 and CDR2 from the germline V gene are KGHSH and LQKENI. The CDR3 length is 15 residues. Looking up the rest from reference TRBV18 and TRBJ2-3 gives the full variable domain: NAGVMQNPRHLVRRRGQEARLRCSPMKGHSHVYWYRQLPEEGLKFMVYLQKENIIDESGMPKERFSAEFPKEGPSILRIQQVVRGDSAAYFCASSPDSSSTDTQYFGPGTRLTVL.

V gene TRBV5-1 combines with J gene TRBJ2-3; possibly TRBD1 for D (6 bases). The germline V gene has CDR1 SGHRS and CDR2 YFSETQ. The V and J ends lost 4 bases and 3 bases respectively, with 15 bases between them. This CDR3 is built from 15 residues. The CDR3 spells CASSTGTSRTDTQYF. The CDR3 coding sequence is TGCGCCAGCAGCACAGGGACCTCCAGAACAGATACGCAGTATTTT.

This clone appeared a single time. The chain recombines TRBV19 with TRBJ2-5; TRBD1 aligns across 8 bases. Germline values: CDR1 LNHDA, CDR2 SQIVND (reference sequence). After removal of 10 bases from V and 5 bases from J, the junction contained 12 bases not matched to a gene. This CDR3 region has 14 residues. The CDR3 bases are TGTGCCACCGGAGACAGGGGTGGATGGGAGACCCAGTACTTC. Residues: CATGDRGGWETQYF.

This chain links TRBV12-5 with TRBJ2-1; 12 nucleotides agree with TRBD2. After removal of 3 bases from V and 1 base from J, the junction contained 10 bases not matched to a gene. This CDR3 is built from 19 residues. Germline V gene lookup returns CDR1 LGHNT and CDR2 FRNRAP. The CDR3 loop is CASGFRLAGGLRSYNEQFF. In DNA, the CDR3 is TGTGCTAGTGGTTTTCGTCTAGCGGGGGGGCTTAGGTCCTACAATGAGCAGTTCTTC.

In its sample, this clone was seen once. Written as DNA, the CDR3 is TGCGCCAGCAGCCTAAGTACCGGGACAGGGGCCGGGGAGCTGTTTTTT. Protein: CASSLSTGTGAGELFF. The chain carries TRBV4-1 and TRBJ2-2; 10 positions match TRBD1. CDR1 is MGHRA and CDR2 is YSYEKL in the germline V gene. After removal of 4 bases from V and 6 bases from J, the junction contained 8 bases not matched to a gene. CDR3 size: 16 residues.

J is TRBJ1-2 and V is TRBV11-2; 7 bases line up with TRBD1. Germline assignment: CDR1 SGHAT and CDR2 FQNNGV. V shed 5 bases, J shed 5 bases, and the junction held 8 bases outside the gene matches. The CDR3 is made up of 14 amino acids. CDR3 in amino acids: CASSQSDRVYGYTF. DNA for the CDR3: TGTGCCAGCAGCCAATCCGACAGGGTATATGGCTACACCTTC.

The chain combines TRBV19 with TRBJ2-3; tentatively, D is TRBD1 (6 bases). This CDR3 is built from 18 residues. Deletions cut 4 bases from V and 0 bases from J, with 20 bases between. Germline V gene lookup returns CDR1 LNHDA and CDR2 SQIVND (reference sequence). The CDR3 nucleotides read TGTGCCAGTAGTACATTGACAGGCACACTCATCAGCACAGATACGCAGTATTTT. The encoded protein is CASSTLTGTLISTDTQYF.

A word on this clone: Other DNA sequences in the sample encode the same CDR3. This chain links TRBV9 with TRBJ2-2; 11 bases map to TRBD2. Germline V gene sequence: CDR1 SGDLS, CDR2 YYNGEE. The CDR3 consists of 16 residues. With 0 bases clipped from V and 4 bases from J, the junction kept 2 bases outside the gene matches. In nucleotides, the CDR3 is TGTGCCAGCAGCGTAGGGCTAGCGGGGGGCACCGGGGAGCTGTTTTTT. Translated: CASSVGLAGGTGELFF.

V is TRBV5-4 and J is TRBJ2-6; D is undetermined. CDR1 SGHNT and CDR2 YYREEE come from the germline V gene (reference sequence). Trimming took 0 bases from V and 3 from J, leaving 4 bases between them. This CDR3 is built from 14 residues. Here the CDR3 reads CASSLVLGANVLTF. CDR3 nucleotide sequence: TGTGCCAGCAGCTTGGTTCTTGGGGCCAACGTCCTGACTTTC.

This clone was detected once. This chain uses TRBV6-6 with TRBJ1-3, with a possible D match to TRBD1 (6 bases). This CDR3 is built from 13 residues. V gave up 5 bases and J gave up 2 bases, with 7 bases separating them. Germline V gene data show CDR1 as MNHNY and CDR2 as SVGAGI (reference sequence). The CDR3 loop is CASSHRAGNTIYF. In DNA form, the CDR3 reads TGTGCCAGCAGTCACAGGGCTGGAAACACCATATATTTT.

The rearrangement joins TRBV5-5 to TRBJ1-6, with 7 positions matching TRBD1. Germline V CDR1 and CDR2: SGHKS, YYEKEE (reference sequence). The J segment lost 7 bases and the V segment lost 4 bases, leaving 5 bases of the junction unmatched. This CDR3 region has 14 residues. The CDR3 DNA reads TGTGCCAGCAGCCTACGGACAGGAAATTCACCCCTCCACTTT. Translation gives CASSLRTGNSPLHF.

This clone was counted a few times. The V call is TRBV30, the J call TRBJ1-1; D remains ambiguous. V gave up 0 bases and J gave up 9 bases, with 11 bases separating them. The CDR3 runs 12 residues. The V gene's germline CDR1 is GTSNPN and CDR2 SVGIG (reference sequence). DNA for the CDR3: TGTGCCTGGAGTGTCGCGGAGGGCCAAGCTTTCTTT. It yields the protein CAWSVAEGQAFF.

The chain uses TRBV14 and TRBJ2-1; 7 nucleotides agree with TRBD2. V shed 1 base and J 10 bases; nucleotides not matched to a gene: 7. The CDR3 has 14 residues. The germline V gene has CDR1 SGHDN and CDR2 FVKESK. The CDR3, as DNA: TGTGCCAGCAGCCAAGGGGGTAGCGGGCGGGAGCAGTTCTTC. Translating it yields CASSQGGSGREQFF.

The rearrangement uses TRBV5-1 and TRBJ1-1; 8 bases are shared with TRBD1. The V segment lost 0 bases and the J segment 4 bases; nucleotides outside the gene matches: 5. The germline gives CDR1 SGHRS, CDR2 YFSETQ. The CDR3 has 15 amino acids. The CDR3 loop reads CASSLDRGVGTEAFF. CDR3 nucleotide sequence: TGCGCCAGCAGCTTGGACAGGGGGGTGGGCACTGAAGCTTTCTTT.

The V gene is TRBV19, the J gene TRBJ2-7; maybe TRBD1 (6 bases). V was cut by 6 bases and J by 5 bases, with 23 bases left in between. The CDR3 totals 16 residues. Germline V lookup: CDR1 LNHDA, CDR2 SQIVND (reference sequence). Here the CDR3 reads CASRAGRGDLYDEQYF. The DNA of the CDR3 is TGTGCCAGTAGGGCCGGCAGGGGAGATTTATATGACGAGCAGTACTTC.